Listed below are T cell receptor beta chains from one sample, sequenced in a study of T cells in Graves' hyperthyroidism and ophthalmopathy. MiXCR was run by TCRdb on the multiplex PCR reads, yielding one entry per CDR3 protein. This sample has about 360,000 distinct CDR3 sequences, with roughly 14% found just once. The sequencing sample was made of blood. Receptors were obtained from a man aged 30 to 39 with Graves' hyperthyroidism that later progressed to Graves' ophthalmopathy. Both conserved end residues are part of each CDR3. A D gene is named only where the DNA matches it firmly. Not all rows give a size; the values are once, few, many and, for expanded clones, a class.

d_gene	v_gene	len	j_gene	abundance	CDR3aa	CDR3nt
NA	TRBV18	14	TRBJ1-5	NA	CASSPDQMSQPQHF	TGTGCCAGCTCACCGGACCAGATGAGTCAGCCCCAGCATTTT
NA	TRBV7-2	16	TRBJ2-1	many	CASSLNRGGTYNEQFF	TGTGCCAGCAGCCTGAACAGGGGGGGTACCTACAATGAGCAGTTCTTC
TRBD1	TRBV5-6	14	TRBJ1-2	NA	CASSEPGGDYGYTF	TGTGCCAGCAGCGAGCCAGGGGGGGACTATGGCTACACCTTC
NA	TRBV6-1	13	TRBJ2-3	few	CASSERAKDTQYF	TGTGCCAGCAGTGAACGGGCTAAGGATACGCAGTATTTT
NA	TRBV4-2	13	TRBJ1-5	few	CASSHERGQPQHF	TGTGCCAGCAGCCATGAGAGGGGTCAGCCCCAGCATTTT
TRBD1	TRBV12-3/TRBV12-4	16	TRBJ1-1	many	CASSFLGTVKSTEAFF	TGTGCCAGCAGTTTCCTCGGGACAGTAAAAAGCACTGAAGCTTTCTTT
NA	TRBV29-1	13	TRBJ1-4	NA	CSVDDGLREKLFF	TGCAGCGTTGATGATGGGCTTCGGGAAAAACTGTTTTTT
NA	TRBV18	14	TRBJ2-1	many	CASSPPWSYNEQFF	TGTGCCAGCTCACCCCCTTGGAGCTACAATGAGCAGTTCTTC
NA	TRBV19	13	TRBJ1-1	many	CASSSYGYTEAFF	TGTGCCAGTAGTTCCTACGGTTACACTGAAGCTTTCTTT
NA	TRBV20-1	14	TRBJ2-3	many	CSASPHASTDTQYF	TGCAGTGCTAGCCCGCATGCCTCTACAGATACGCAGTATTTT
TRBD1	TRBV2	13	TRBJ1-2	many	CASGATGVEGYTF	TGTGCCAGCGGGGCAACAGGGGTGGAGGGCTACACCTTC
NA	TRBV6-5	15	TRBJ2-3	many	CASSYSLRGTDTQYF	TGTGCCAGCAGTTACTCGTTGCGGGGCACAGATACGCAGTATTTT
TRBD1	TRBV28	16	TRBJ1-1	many	CASSSRDRGLNTEAFF	TGTGCCAGCAGTTCGCGGGACAGGGGCTTGAACACTGAAGCTTTCTTT
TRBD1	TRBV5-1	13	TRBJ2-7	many	CASSLEGAYEQYF	TGCGCCAGCAGCTTGGAGGGGGCGTACGAGCAGTACTTC
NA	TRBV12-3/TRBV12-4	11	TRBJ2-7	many	CASSFYNEQYF	TGTGCCAGCAGTTTCTATAACGAGCAGTACTTC
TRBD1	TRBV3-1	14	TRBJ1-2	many	CASSPRGQNYGYTF	TGTGCCAGCAGTCCAAGGGGGCAAAACTATGGCTACACCTTC
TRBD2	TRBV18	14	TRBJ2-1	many	CASSPLSAGDEQFF	TGTGCCAGCTCACCCCTTTCAGCGGGGGATGAGCAGTTCTTC
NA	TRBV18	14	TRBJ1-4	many	CASSPGATNEKLFF	TGTGCCAGCTCACCGGGCGCAACTAATGAAAAACTGTTTTTT
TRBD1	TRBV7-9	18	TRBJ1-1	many	CASSSDLSPGQMNTEAFF	TGTGCCAGCAGCTCGGACCTGAGTCCGGGACAGATGAACACTGAAGCTTTCTTT
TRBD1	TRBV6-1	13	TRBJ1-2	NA	CASSVGTVYGYTF	TGTGCCAGCAGTGTAGGGACAGTCTATGGCTACACCTTC
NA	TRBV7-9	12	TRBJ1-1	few	CASSPGLVGSVF	TGTGCCAGCAGCCCGGGGCTCGTCGGCTCGGTCTTT
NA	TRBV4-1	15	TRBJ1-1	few	CASSPKELLGTEAFF	TGCGCCAGCAGCCCAAAGGAACTACTGGGCACTGAAGCTTTCTTT
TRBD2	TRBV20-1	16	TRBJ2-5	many	CSARDGSGGDQETQYF	TGCAGTGCTAGAGATGGGAGCGGGGGGGACCAAGAGACCCAGTACTTC
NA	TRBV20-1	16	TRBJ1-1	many	CSAPPLGGGLDTEAFF	TGCAGTGCTCCTCCCTTAGGTGGAGGGTTGGACACTGAAGCTTTCTTT
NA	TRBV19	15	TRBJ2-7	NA	CASSIGAGPSYEQYF	TGTGCCAGTAGTATCGGGGCAGGTCCCTCCTACGAGCAGTACTTC
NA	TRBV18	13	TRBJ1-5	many	CASSPGQDQPQHF	TGTGCCAGCTCACCTGGACAAGACCAGCCCCAGCATTTT
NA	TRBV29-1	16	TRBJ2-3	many	CSVGAPGQASTDTQYF	TGCAGCGTTGGGGCCCCAGGTCAAGCGAGCACAGATACGCAGTATTTT
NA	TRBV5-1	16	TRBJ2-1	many	CASSLLRTTTYNEQFF	TGCGCCAGCAGCTTGCTCAGGACTACTACCTACAATGAGCAGTTCTTC
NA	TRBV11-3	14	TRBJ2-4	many	CASSLSGTKNIQYF	TGTGCCAGCAGCTTAAGTGGGACCAAAAACATTCAGTACTTC
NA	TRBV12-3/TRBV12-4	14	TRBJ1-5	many	CASSFNRANQPQHF	TGTGCCAGCAGTTTTAACAGGGCCAATCAGCCCCAGCATTTT
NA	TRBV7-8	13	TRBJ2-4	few	CASSPPLENIQYF	TGTGCCAGCAGCCCCCCCCTAGAAAACATTCAGTACTTC
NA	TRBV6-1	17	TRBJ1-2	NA	CASSLPTSGRRDEGYTF	TGTGCCAGCAGCCTGCCAACCTCCGGGAGACGGGATGAGGGCTACACCTTC
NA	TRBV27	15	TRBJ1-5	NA	CASSSDGGGNQPQHF	TGTGCCAGCAGCTCGGACGGAGGAGGCAATCAGCCCCAGCATTTT
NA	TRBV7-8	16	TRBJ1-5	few	CASGSRRWGSGQPQHF	TGTGCCAGCGGCAGTCGTCGTTGGGGCTCGGGTCAGCCCCAGCATTTT
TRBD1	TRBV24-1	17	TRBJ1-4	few	CATSDTRTGAGNEKLFF	TGTGCCACCAGTGATACCCGGACAGGGGCAGGTAATGAAAAACTGTTTTTT
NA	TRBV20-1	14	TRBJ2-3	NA	CSARDGGPTDTQYF	TGCAGTGCTAGAGATGGGGGTCCCACAGATACGCAGTATTTT
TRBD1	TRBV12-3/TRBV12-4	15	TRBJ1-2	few	CASSFWTGANYGYTF	TGTGCCAGCAGTTTCTGGACAGGAGCTAACTATGGCTACACCTTC
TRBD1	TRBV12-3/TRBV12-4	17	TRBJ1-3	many	CASGILTGGISGNTIYF	TGTGCCAGCGGAATACTGACAGGGGGCATCTCTGGAAACACCATATATTTT
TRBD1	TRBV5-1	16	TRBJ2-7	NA	CASSHAGQGDLYEQYF	TGCGCCAGCAGCCACGCCGGACAGGGGGACCTATACGAGCAGTACTTC
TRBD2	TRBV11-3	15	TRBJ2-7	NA	CASSSREAGPHEQYF	TGTGCCAGCAGCTCGCGGGAGGCAGGGCCTCACGAGCAGTACTTC
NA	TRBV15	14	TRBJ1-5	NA	CATSVGDANQPQHF	TGTGCCACCAGCGTAGGAGACGCCAATCAGCCCCAGCATTTT
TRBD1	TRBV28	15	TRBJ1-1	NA	CASSTRTGARTEAFF	TGTGCCAGCAGTACACGGACAGGTGCGCGGACTGAAGCTTTCTTT
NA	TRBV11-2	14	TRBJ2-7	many	CASSSGAFSYEQYF	TGTGCCAGCAGCTCCGGGGCCTTCTCCTACGAGCAGTACTTC
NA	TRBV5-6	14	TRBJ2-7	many	CASSTGRDFYEQYF	TGTGCCAGCAGCACCGGACGGGATTTCTACGAGCAGTACTTC
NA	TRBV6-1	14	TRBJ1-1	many	CASSYGEGGTEAFF	TGTGCCAGCAGCTACGGGGAGGGAGGCACTGAAGCTTTCTTT
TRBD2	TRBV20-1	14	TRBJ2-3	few	CSAPFSGGTDTQYF	TGCAGTGCTCCTTTTAGCGGGGGTACCGATACGCAGTATTTT
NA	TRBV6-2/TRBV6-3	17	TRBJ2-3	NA	CASSYSVSGGVPDTQYF	TGTGCCAGCAGTTACTCGGTTTCGGGGGGCGTCCCAGATACGCAGTATTTT
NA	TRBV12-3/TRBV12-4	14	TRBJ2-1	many	CASSLMGAKNEQFF	TGTGCCAGCAGTTTAATGGGGGCTAAAAATGAGCAGTTCTTC
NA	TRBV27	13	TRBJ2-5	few	CASSLNLQETQYF	TGTGCCAGCAGTTTAAACCTCCAAGAGACCCAGTACTTC
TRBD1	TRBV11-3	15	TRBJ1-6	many	CASSPPTGGNSPLHF	TGTGCCAGCAGCCCACCCACAGGGGGAAATTCACCCCTCCACTTT